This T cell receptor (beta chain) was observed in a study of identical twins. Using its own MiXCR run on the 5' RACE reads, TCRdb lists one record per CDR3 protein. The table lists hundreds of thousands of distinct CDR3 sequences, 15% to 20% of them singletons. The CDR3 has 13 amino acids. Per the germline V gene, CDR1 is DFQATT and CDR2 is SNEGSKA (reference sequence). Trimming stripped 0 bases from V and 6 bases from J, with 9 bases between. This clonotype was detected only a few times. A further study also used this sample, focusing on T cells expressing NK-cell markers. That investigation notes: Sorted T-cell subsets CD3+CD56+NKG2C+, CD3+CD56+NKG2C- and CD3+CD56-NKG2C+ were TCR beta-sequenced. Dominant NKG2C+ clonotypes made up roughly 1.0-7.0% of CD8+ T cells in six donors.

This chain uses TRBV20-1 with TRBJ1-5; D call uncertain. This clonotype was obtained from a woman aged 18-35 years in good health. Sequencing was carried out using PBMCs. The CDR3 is CSARDQAGQPQHF. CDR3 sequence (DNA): TGCAGTGCTAGAGACCAGGCTGGTCAGCCCCAGCATTTT.